This T cell receptor (beta chain) derives from a study of immune evolution from preneoplasia to lung adenocarcinoma. In regard to this clone: Its antigen is currently unknown.

V lost 0 bases and J lost 2, with 1 base in between. Germline values: CDR1 MNHEY, CDR2 SMNVEV (reference sequence). This CDR3 comprises 12 residues. This table comes from immunoSEQ multiplex PCR, and its TCRdb copy is limited to in-frame clones, with some not included. The table shows around 4,100 clones, with roughly three quarters occurring only once. General study results and limits: KRAS-mutant nodules had the highest T cell clonality.

The sequencing sample was made of FFPE minimally invasive lung adenocarcinoma tissue. The source is a person aged 50 or older with lung adenocarcinoma. The V gene is TRBV27, the J gene TRBJ2-5; D is uncertain. In DNA form, the CDR3 reads TGTGCCAGCAGTTTATCTCAAGAGACCCAGTACTTC. Residues: CASSLSQETQYF.